This TCR beta chain was documented in a study of blood T cell repertoires in COVID-19 (dated by TCRdb to about 2020). Regarding the study in general: Samples covering the acute and convalescent phases of COVID-19 were provided by collaborators in the United States, Italy and Spain. Subjects who had been exposed to COVID-19, were actively infected with it, or had recovered from it provided the deeply sampled blood TCRbeta repertoires that made up the dataset. The samples were drawn from the first 160 participants of the ongoing ImmuneRACE study and from 1,254 subjects provided by 6 global collaborators. Where available, HLA class I and class II types were obtained from metadata supplied by the sample provider rather than from assay-based typing. Sample metadata almost always included a de-identified subject ID, COVID-19 status, age in years and sex. The repertoires were released in a freely available public database intended as a resource for research on the immune response to SARS-CoV-2. The prospective study material was composed of cDNA or gDNA derived from T cells, B-cell-depleted T cells, or PBMCs. Study-wide findings and limitations: The amount of clinical and demographic metadata varied by source and participant and was provided uncurated.

The immunoSEQ Assay, a bias-controlled multiplex PCR, was used to amplify TCRbeta CDR3 regions from genomic DNA. Per the authors' processing: Nucleated cell counts per sample were estimated from amplification of reference gene primers within the assay. To quantify the absolute abundance of each unique TCRbeta CDR3 rearrangement, sequence reads were collapsed and filtered. For each sample, productive Simpson clonality was calculated as the square root of Simpson's diversity index over productive rearrangements. TCRdb mirrors the immuneACCESS table, restricted to in-frame sequences. Some clones are absent from its copies; in checked studies, under half trace to an unresolved V gene, and the reason for the others is unknown. V and J calls plus clone size are reproduced from that table; the DNA served to infer D and trimming. The sample profile shows about 270,000 clones; about nine tenths of them were found once. Around 2.9% of the sample goes to the ten largest clones.

CDR1 and CDR2, per the germline V gene (reference sequence), are GTSNPN and SVGIG. The CDR3, from cysteine to phenylalanine, totals 15 residues. Left in the record is the CDR3 DNA by itself, 45 bases read in frame from the first base. V loses 1 base at its end and J loses 10 bases; junction bases beyond the gene matches: 13. Participants in the prospective study were enrolled through a virtual design, were aged roughly 18 to 100 years, and lived in 24 United States geographic areas. In the prospective study, cohorts were assigned on the basis of participant-reported clinical history obtained from a screening survey and a study questionnaire. Recovered participants in ImmuneRACE Cohort 3 were defined by two consecutive negative NP/OP PCR tests, clearance by a healthcare professional, or resolution of symptoms. In the prospective study, mobile phlebotomists collected whole blood, serum and a nasopharyngeal or oropharyngeal swab from each participant. Prospective study participants could optionally give additional blood draws and questionnaires over an approximately two-month period. Blood samples from the prospective study were shipped frozen or at room temperature prior to DNA extraction.

Turning to this clone: Its antigen target is currently unknown. Per-nucleotide qualities are absent, and no much larger clonotype sits a single base away.

The specimen sequenced was PBMCs or T cells enriched from blood (not recorded which). The TCR was taken from a woman between 45 and 60 years old who had recovered from COVID-19. The rearrangement joined TRBV30 to TRBJ2-1, and TRBD2 matches 7 of the central bases. The nucleotide sequence is TGTGCCTGGAGTGCGGGAGGCGCCTCCAGGGACGAGCAGTTCTTC. Translation gives CAWSAGGASRDEQFF.